These T cell receptor beta chains were read from a single sample in a study of T cells in Graves' hyperthyroidism and ophthalmopathy. One entry per CDR3 protein, called by TCRdb with MiXCR from the multiplex PCR reads. This table has approximately 570,000 distinct CDR3 sequences, less than 20% appearing once. Sequencing was performed on blood. Receptors were obtained from a man between 40 and 49 years old with Graves' ophthalmopathy. The CDR3 runs from the conserved cysteine through the conserved F or W. The D gene is left open where the match is weak. Clone size appears in some rows only: once, few, many, or a class for an expanded clone.

d_call: TRBD2
j_call: TRBJ2-7
v_call: TRBV4-1
clone_size: few
cdr3_nt: TGCGCCAGCAGCACGGGGGGAGACTACGAGCAGTACTTC
cdr3_aa: CASSTGGDYEQYF

d_call: TRBD1
j_call: TRBJ1-1
v_call: TRBV13
clone_size: few
cdr3_nt: TGTGCCAGCAGCCGTCCCGGGACAGGGCCTGGGGGCACTGAAGCTTTCTTT
cdr3_aa: CASSRPGTGPGGTEAFF

d_call: NA
j_call: TRBJ2-2
v_call: TRBV11-2
clone_size: many
cdr3_nt: TGTGCCAGCAGCCCCCAGGGCGGGGAGCTGTTTTTT
cdr3_aa: CASSPQGGELFF

d_call: NA
j_call: TRBJ2-4
v_call: TRBV7-9
clone_size: NA
cdr3_nt: TGTGCCAGCAGCTTAGTGGTCGACCACAAAAACATTCAGTACTTC
cdr3_aa: CASSLVVDHKNIQYF

d_call: TRBD2
j_call: TRBJ2-1
v_call: TRBV5-4
clone_size: NA
cdr3_nt: TGTGCCAGCAGCCCAGCGTTGGGGCGGGGGAACAATGAGCAGTTCTTC
cdr3_aa: CASSPALGRGNNEQFF

d_call: NA
j_call: TRBJ2-6
v_call: TRBV7-2
clone_size: NA
cdr3_nt: TGTGCCAGCAGCTCCAGGGTTTCTGGGGCCAACGTCCTGACTTTC
cdr3_aa: CASSSRVSGANVLTF

d_call: NA
j_call: TRBJ2-2
v_call: TRBV27
clone_size: few
cdr3_nt: TGTGCCAGCAGTTACAAACGGGGGGCCGAGCTGTTTTTT
cdr3_aa: CASSYKRGAELFF

d_call: TRBD1
j_call: TRBJ1-4
v_call: TRBV3-1
clone_size: many
cdr3_nt: TGTGCCAGCAGCCAAGGGACAGGCCCGGATGAAAAACTGTTTTTT
cdr3_aa: CASSQGTGPDEKLFF

d_call: TRBD1
j_call: TRBJ2-1
v_call: TRBV18
clone_size: many
cdr3_nt: TGTGCCAGCTCACCACCTTGGACAGGGTACAATGAGCAGTTCTTC
cdr3_aa: CASSPPWTGYNEQFF

d_call: TRBD2
j_call: TRBJ2-1
v_call: TRBV6-2/TRBV6-3
clone_size: many
cdr3_nt: TGTGCCAGCAGTGACCTCGTAGGGACTAGCGGGAAGCGAGGCAATGAGCAGTTCTTC
cdr3_aa: CASSDLVGTSGKRGNEQFF

d_call: NA
j_call: TRBJ2-3
v_call: TRBV27
clone_size: few
cdr3_nt: TGTGCCAGCACCTTAAACGGAATAGGGACCCGAAATACGCAGTATTTT
cdr3_aa: CASTLNGIGTRNTQYF

d_call: TRBD1
j_call: TRBJ2-5
v_call: TRBV28
clone_size: many
cdr3_nt: TGTGCCAGCAGCTTCGGGACAGGGCTAGAGACCCAGTACTTC
cdr3_aa: CASSFGTGLETQYF

d_call: NA
j_call: TRBJ2-2
v_call: TRBV2
clone_size: NA
cdr3_nt: TGTGCCAGCAGCGAAACCACCTTCAGCACCGGGGAGCTGTTTTTT
cdr3_aa: CASSETTFSTGELFF

d_call: NA
j_call: TRBJ1-4
v_call: TRBV9
clone_size: NA
cdr3_nt: TGTGCCAGCAGCGTAGATTCAGTTGGAAATGAAAAACTGTTTTTT
cdr3_aa: CASSVDSVGNEKLFF

d_call: NA
j_call: TRBJ2-7
v_call: TRBV9
clone_size: NA
cdr3_nt: TGTGCCAGCAGCGCCCACGGGGCCCCGGCTTACGAGCAGTACTTC
cdr3_aa: CASSAHGAPAYEQYF

d_call: TRBD2
j_call: TRBJ2-1
v_call: TRBV11-3
clone_size: few
cdr3_nt: TGTGCCAGCAGCTCCCAGACTAGCGGGAGAGGGCATGAGCAGTTCTTC
cdr3_aa: CASSSQTSGRGHEQFF

d_call: TRBD1
j_call: TRBJ1-4
v_call: TRBV2
clone_size: NA
cdr3_nt: TGTGCCAGCAGAGTTAACGACAGGGGTGGTGAAAAACTGTTTTTT
cdr3_aa: CASRVNDRGGEKLFF

d_call: NA
j_call: TRBJ1-5
v_call: TRBV11-2
clone_size: NA
cdr3_nt: TGTGCCAGCAGTCTAAACACCTATAGCAATCAGCCCCAGCATTTT
cdr3_aa: CASSLNTYSNQPQHF

d_call: TRBD2
j_call: TRBJ2-1
v_call: TRBV3-1
clone_size: few
cdr3_nt: TGTGCCAGCAGCCAGGGGCTAGCGGGGCCCAATGAGCAGTTCTTC
cdr3_aa: CASSQGLAGPNEQFF

d_call: NA
j_call: TRBJ2-2
v_call: TRBV7-9
clone_size: NA
cdr3_nt: TGTGCCAGCAGCACCCCCCGGGGGCCCAACACCGGGGAGCTGTTTTTT
cdr3_aa: CASSTPRGPNTGELFF

d_call: NA
j_call: TRBJ1-1
v_call: TRBV3-1
clone_size: many
cdr3_nt: TGTGCCAGCAGCCACCCTATACACGGTCGGCACACTGAAGCTTTCTTT
cdr3_aa: CASSHPIHGRHTEAFF

d_call: NA
j_call: TRBJ2-3
v_call: TRBV5-4
clone_size: NA
cdr3_nt: TGTGCCAGCAGCCCTGACCTAGGGGTAAGCACAGATACGCAGTATTTT
cdr3_aa: CASSPDLGVSTDTQYF

d_call: NA
j_call: TRBJ2-3
v_call: TRBV19
clone_size: NA
cdr3_nt: TGTGCCAGTACCCCCCTGGGGAGCGTCACAGATACGCAGTATTTT
cdr3_aa: CASTPLGSVTDTQYF

d_call: NA
j_call: TRBJ2-1
v_call: TRBV6-1
clone_size: few
cdr3_nt: TGTGCCAGCACCTACGGGCTCCACAATGAGCAGTTCTTC
cdr3_aa: CASTYGLHNEQFF

d_call: NA
j_call: TRBJ2-7
v_call: TRBV6-2/TRBV6-3
clone_size: NA
cdr3_nt: TGTGCCAGCCTTAGCCGGTTAAACTCCTACGAGCAGTACTTC
cdr3_aa: CASLSRLNSYEQYF

d_call: TRBD2
j_call: TRBJ2-1
v_call: TRBV10-3
clone_size: few
cdr3_nt: TGTGCCATCAGTGCCCTGACTAGCGGGAATGAGCAGTTCTTC
cdr3_aa: CAISALTSGNEQFF

d_call: NA
j_call: TRBJ2-2
v_call: TRBV4-2
clone_size: NA
cdr3_nt: TGTGCCAGCAGCCAAGATCCGGTCACCGGGGAGCTGTTTTTT
cdr3_aa: CASSQDPVTGELFF

d_call: NA
j_call: TRBJ1-5
v_call: TRBV20-1
clone_size: NA
cdr3_nt: TGCAGTGCTGTCGACAGTACCCGGGGATGGGCCCAGCATTTT
cdr3_aa: CSAVDSTRGWAQHF